Sequencing of this T cell receptor beta chain was carried out in a study of T-cell memory formation after mild COVID-19. Whole-study context: Most TCR clusters belonged to a single donor.

V shed 2 bases and J shed 5 bases, with 12 bases lying between them. Germline CDR1 is MNHEY and CDR2 is SMNVEV (reference sequence). The CDR3 has 14 residues. TCRdb processed the 5' RACE reads anew with MiXCR; each CDR3 protein has one entry. Here the sample spans fewer than 150,000 distinct CDR3 sequences, about 6% being singletons. The TCR comes from an adult woman who had mild COVID-19 (a few samples of this study predate the infection). Cell type and time point are not known. The material sequenced was PBMCs or a T cell subset sorted from them (not recorded which). The gene calls are TRBV27 and TRBJ2-5; possibly TRBD2 for D (6 bases). This chain's CDR3 is CASSLRRDWETQYF. The CDR3 DNA reads TGTGCCAGCAGTTTAAGGAGGGACTGGGAGACCCAGTACTTC.